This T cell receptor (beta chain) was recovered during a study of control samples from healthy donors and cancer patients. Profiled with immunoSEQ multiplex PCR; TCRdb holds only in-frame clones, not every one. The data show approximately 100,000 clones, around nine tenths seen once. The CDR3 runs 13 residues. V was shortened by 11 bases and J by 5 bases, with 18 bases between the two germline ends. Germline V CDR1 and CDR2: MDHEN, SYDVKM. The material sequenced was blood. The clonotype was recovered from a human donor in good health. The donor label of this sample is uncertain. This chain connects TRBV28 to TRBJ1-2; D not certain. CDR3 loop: CAAVSPGRYGYTF. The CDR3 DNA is TGTGCCGCCGTTTCTCCGGGGAGGTATGGCTACACCTTC.